Listed below are T cell receptor beta chains from one sample, sequenced in a study of patients and donors after allogeneic stem cell transplantation. TCRdb re-derived calls from the RT-PCR reads in MiXCR, one entry per CDR3 protein. In the table there are 190,000 or so distinct CDR3 sequences, roughly two fifths of which are singletons. Input material: blood, either unsorted or a sorted T cell fraction (not recorded which). The receptors were gathered from a human donor who was either an allogeneic HSCT recipient or a stem cell or donor lymphocyte infusion donor (not recorded which). It is not recorded whose cells these are; they may come from a transplant donor. The CDR3 runs from the conserved cysteine through the conserved F or W. D genes are given only for firm matches. Not all rows give a size; the values are once, few, many and, for expanded clones, a class.

j_gene | v_gene | d_gene | abundance | CDR3nt | CDR3aa
TRBJ2-1 | TRBV3-1 | . | . | TGTGCCAGCAGCCAAGTGCAGTTCGGACATCTAGACGAGCAGTTCTTC | CASSQVQFGHLDEQFF
TRBJ1-5 | TRBV12-3/TRBV12-4 | . | . | TGTGCCAGCAGTTTCGATAGGAGGGCCCGTCAGCCCCAGCATTTT | CASSFDRRARQPQHF
TRBJ2-5 | TRBV27 | . | . | TGTGCCAGCAGTTCAGCGGGTAGGGAGACCCAGTACTTC | CASSSAGRETQYF
TRBJ1-5 | TRBV12-3/TRBV12-4 | TRBD1 | few | TGTGCCAGCAGTCAACAGGGGGCGAATGGCAATCAGCCCCAGCATTTT | CASSQQGANGNQPQHF
TRBJ1-1 | TRBV29-1 | . | few | TGCAGCGTTCTGAGAATCATGAACACTGAAGCTTTCTTT | CSVLRIMNTEAFF
TRBJ1-1 | TRBV10-3 | . | few | TGTGCCATCAGGGGGACGGTTGTCACTGAAGCTTTCTTT | CAIRGTVVTEAFF
TRBJ1-2 | TRBV30 | . | . | TGTGCCTGGAGTGAGGTGATGGGCTATGGCTACACCTTC | CAWSEVMGYGYTF
TRBJ1-1 | TRBV7-3 | . | . | TGTGCCAGCAGCTTAATGAGGGAGTCTGAAGCTTTCTTT | CASSLMRESEAFF
TRBJ2-7 | TRBV10-3 | TRBD2 | few | TGTGCCATCAGTGAGGGACTAGCGGGGCTCAGGGAGCAGTACTTC | CAISEGLAGLREQYF
TRBJ1-2 | TRBV12-3/TRBV12-4 | . | . | TGTGCCAGCAGTTTATTATATCTTGAGGATGGCTACACCTTC | CASSLLYLEDGYTF
TRBJ1-2 | TRBV12-3/TRBV12-4 | TRBD1 | few | TGTGCCAGCAGTCCCGGACAGGGCGGAGGCTACACCTTC | CASSPGQGGGYTF
TRBJ2-1 | TRBV10-1 | . | few | TGCGCCAGCAGTCTGGGGGGGGCTACGAATGAGCAGTTCTTC | CASSLGGATNEQFF
TRBJ1-1 | TRBV12-3/TRBV12-4 | TRBD1 | . | TGTGCCAGCAGTCTACGTATAGGGACAGATATTGAAGCTTTCTTT | CASSLRIGTDIEAFF
TRBJ1-1 | TRBV7-9 | TRBD1 | . | TGTGCCAGCAGCTCACAGGGGGCCGCGGGCACTGAAGCTTTCTTT | CASSSQGAAGTEAFF
TRBJ1-1 | TRBV12-3/TRBV12-4 | . | . | TGTGCCAGCAGTTTTAAAAGCGGGACTGAAGCTTTCTTT | CASSFKSGTEAFF
TRBJ1-6 | TRBV12-3/TRBV12-4 | TRBD1 | few | TGTGCCAGCAGCCCGGGGACAGGGGTAGGAAATTCACCCCTCCACTTT | CASSPGTGVGNSPLHF
TRBJ2-4 | TRBV12-3/TRBV12-4 | TRBD2 | . | TGTGCCAGCAGTCTCCTTTCGGGGGGGTCAGGCATTCAGTACTTC | CASSLLSGGSGIQYF